This T cell receptor beta chain came from a study of a mutant IDH1 vaccine in newly diagnosed glioma. Study-wide background: In weeks 1, 3, 5, 7, 11, 15, 19 and 23, patients were immunized, eight times in all. Vaccine administration was initiated 4-6 weeks following radiotherapy alone, or with temozolomide cycles. Notes on the study in general: No link was apparently found between pseudoprogression and changes in top peripheral T cell clonotypes.

On this clone: What it binds is not known.

TCRdb keeps only in-frame clones here, not all; method: immunoSEQ multiplex PCR. The sample records about 37,000 clones, approximately 80% being singletons. The germline CDR1 and CDR2 sequences are SGHRS and YFSETQ. V was clipped by 4 bases and J by 8 bases, with 9 bases between them. This CDR3 has 11 amino acids. Time point here: week 5, during vaccination. Vaccination comprised doses that each held 300 ug of mutant IDH1 20-mer peptide, plus topical imiquimod. This clonotype originated in a man younger than 45 with glioma. The chain links TRBV5-1 to TRBJ1-2, with D perhaps TRBD1 (5 bases). The sample in question was PBMCs, obtained from a glioma patient whose treatment included an IDH1 peptide vaccine. In DNA, the CDR3 is TGCGCCAGCAGCCCAGGGTACGGCTACACCTTC. Amino acids: CASSPGYGYTF.